Below are 5 T cell receptor beta chains sequenced from a single sample in a study of cytomegalovirus exposure and HLA in healthy donors. PCR involved 60 Vbeta and 13 Jbeta primers. Measured with immunoSEQ multiplex PCR; TCRdb has only the in-frame clones, and not every one. Here the sample table reports more than 40,000 clones. The sequencing input was PBMCs. Source of these receptors: a woman between 40 and 55 years old in good health and CMV-seronegative.

The rearrangement uses TRBV29-1 and TRBJ2-3; 13 bases fit TRBD2. CDR3 size: 14 residues. Germline CDR1 reads SQVTM; CDR2 reads ANQGSEA. V shed 6 bases, J shed 4 bases, and the junction held 4 bases outside the gene matches. The CDR3 DNA follows: TGCAGCGTCACTAGCGGGAGGGCCGCAGATACGCAGTATTTT. Translating gives CSVTSGRAADTQYF.

V gene TRBV6-6 combines with J gene TRBJ2-7; D is perhaps TRBD2 (5 bases). CDR1 MNHNY and CDR2 SVGAGI come from the germline V gene (reference sequence). Trimming cost V 8 bases and J 2 bases, with 22 bases left between them. The CDR3 spans 16 residues. The DNA of the CDR3 is TGTGCCAGCTCCGAGGGAGCACAAGGCTCCCCCTACGAGCAGTACTTC. It specifies CASSEGAQGSPYEQYF.

To note about this clone: The CDR3 does not close with the conserved phenylalanine or tryptophan, likely indicating a read error. No DNA is shown, since the ends of the CDR3 on it are uncertain; the CDR3 is the one TCRdb lists. The rearrangement links TRBV5-8 to TRBJ1-2. Germline assignment: CDR1 SGHTS and CDR2 YDEGEE. The CDR3 length is 12 residues, termini included. The CDR3: CASSLAGASTEV.

The J gene is TRBJ2-2, the V gene TRBV30, with TRBD2 identical over 13 bases. The ends lost 3 bases at V and 3 bases at J; junction bases unmatched: 4. The CDR3 sequence is 16 residues long. From germline, CDR1 is GTSNPN and CDR2 SVGIG (reference sequence). In DNA form, the CDR3 reads TGTGCCTGGAGGGCGACTAGCGGGAGGTACACCGGGGAGCTGTTTTTT. Residues: CAWRATSGRYTGELFF.

The chain is built from TRBV7-6 and TRBJ2-1; TRBD1 matches 7 bases. Germline CDR1 is SGHVS and CDR2 is FNYEAQ. The CDR3 contains 12 residues. J lost 13 bases, V lost 5 bases, and 8 bases had no gene match. The CDR3 nucleotides read TGTGCCAGCAGCGTAGACAGGGAGTATCAGTTCTTC. It is translated as CASSVDREYQFF. Supplemented by reference TRBV7-6 and TRBJ2-1, the full variable domain reads GAGVSQSPRYKVTKRGQDVALRCDPISGHVSLYWYRQALGQGPEFLTYFNYEAQQDKSGLPNDRFSAERPEGSISTLTIQRTEQRDSAMYRCASSVDREYQFFGPGTRLTVL.